This is a list of T cell receptor beta chains from one sample in a study of T cell changes during pregnancy in multiple sclerosis. The protocol was immunoSEQ multiplex PCR, while the TCRdb copy is restricted to in-frame clones and leaves out a portion. Of around 50,000 clones listed, around 87% were seen once; the top ten hold roughly 5.2%. Specimen: peripheral blood from another person, used as feeder cells. The receptors come from a human donor whose cells served as feeder cells for cultures in a pregnancy study. The CDR3 runs from the conserved cysteine through the conserved F or W.

>TRBJ2-1|TRBV30
CAWSRDGLALSYNEQFF
>TRBJ1-3|TRBV9
CASSVGSISGNTIYF
>TRBJ2-1|TRBV30
CAWSPSGIADEQFF
>TRBJ2-1|TRBV29-1
CSVGWGGDYNEQFF
>TRBJ2-2|TRBV6-5
CASSYGAGGQTGELFF
>TRBJ1-2|TRBV11-2
CASSLVSYGYTF
>TRBJ1-1|TRBV19
CASSIWARSMNTEAFF
>TRBJ1-2|TRBV6-6
CASSWGAGNYGYTF
>TRBJ2-2|TRBV5-8
CASSTGQINTGELFF
>TRBJ1-1|TRBV4-3
CASSQGAGKAFF
>TRBJ2-3|TRBV7-3
CASSLTWADTQYF
>TRBJ1-2|TRBV7-2
CASSSWGVFNYGYTF
>TRBJ1-3|TRBV7-2
CASSLQGWGNTIYF
>TRBJ2-7|TRBV6-1
CASSKAGTEAYGVYF
>TRBJ2-3|TRBV6-5
CASSLQGSWPDTQYF
>TRBJ1-1|TRBV6-1
CASSRDRAKNTEAFF